This T cell receptor beta chain derives from a study of blood T cell repertoires in COVID-19. Study information: PBMCs, B-cell-depleted T cells, or T cells were the source of the cDNA or gDNA that made up the material.

This CDR3 spans 15 amino acids. Between the trimmed V and J ends, which lost 0 bases and 3 bases, there was a span of 13 bases. Germline V gives CDR1 SGHRS, CDR2 YFSETQ. As handled by the study authors: Amplification with reference gene primers provided the estimates of nucleated cell counts. Assay used: immunoSEQ multiplex PCR; TCRdb lists only in-frame clones, some missing. V, J and clone size reflect that table, while D and trimming were determined from the DNA. The profile shows about 200,000 clones, roughly four fifths of them singletons. The Seattle site enrolled patients during active infection and followed them longitudinally.

Input material: peripheral blood. The TCR comes from a woman aged 80 or over with COVID-19, enrolled during active disease. The chain joins TRBV5-1 to TRBJ2-7, with TRBD1 as a possible D gene (6 bases). This CDR3 reads CASSLAGTTGYEQYF. DNA for the CDR3: TGCGCCAGCAGCTTGGCCGGGACAACCGGCTACGAGCAGTACTTC.